This is a list of T cell receptor beta chains from one sample in a study of identical twins. TCRdb independently ran MiXCR on the 5' RACE reads; one entry per CDR3 protein. The data show about 810,000 distinct CDR3 sequences, with more than 9% seen just once and around 1.6% held by the top ten. The data also belong to a second study, concerning yellow fever vaccine responses in identical twins.

Input material: PBMCs. These receptors all come from a young woman in good health. Both conserved end residues are part of each CDR3. The order of the fields is CDR3 protein, CDR3 DNA, clone size, V gene, J gene, D gene. A D gene is named only where the DNA matches it firmly. The size field is filled for only some rows; it gives once, few, many or a size class.

CDR3aa: CASSYPAAPDTGELFF
CDR3nt: TGTGCCAGCAGCTACCCGGCAGCGCCCGACACCGGGGAGCTGTTTTTT
abundance: NA
v_gene: TRBV6-5
j_gene: TRBJ2-2
d_gene: NA

CDR3aa: CASSKREYEQYF
CDR3nt: TGTGCCAGCAGCAAGCGGGAGTACGAGCAGTACTTC
abundance: NA
v_gene: TRBV12-3/TRBV12-4
j_gene: TRBJ2-7
d_gene: TRBD2

CDR3aa: CASCAGSLASGYTF
CDR3nt: TGTGCCAGCTGCGCTGGTTCTTTGGCATCTGGCTACACCTTC
abundance: NA
v_gene: TRBV6-1
j_gene: TRBJ1-2
d_gene: NA

CDR3aa: CSVDLLGTGELFF
CDR3nt: TGCAGCGTTGATCTCTTGGGCACCGGGGAGCTGTTTTTT
abundance: many
v_gene: TRBV29-1
j_gene: TRBJ2-2
d_gene: NA

CDR3aa: CSAYSVTEQYF
CDR3nt: TGCAGTGCTTACAGTGTCACCGAGCAGTACTTC
abundance: few
v_gene: TRBV20-1
j_gene: TRBJ2-7
d_gene: NA

CDR3aa: CASSEFLGTLYNEQFF
CDR3nt: TGTGCCAGCAGTGAATTTCTAGGGACACTGTACAATGAGCAGTTCTTC
abundance: NA
v_gene: TRBV25-1
j_gene: TRBJ2-1
d_gene: NA

CDR3aa: CASSYSGTSGSETQYF
CDR3nt: TGTGCCAGCAGTTACTCAGGGACTAGCGGGAGTGAGACCCAGTACTTC
abundance: few
v_gene: TRBV6-5
j_gene: TRBJ2-5
d_gene: TRBD2

CDR3aa: CASSTTETGHSYNEQFF
CDR3nt: TGTGCCAGCAGCACGACCGAAACGGGACACTCCTACAATGAGCAGTTCTTC
abundance: few
v_gene: TRBV6-2/TRBV6-3
j_gene: TRBJ2-1
d_gene: NA

CDR3aa: CSVRRGGNTIYF
CDR3nt: TGCAGCGTTCGCAGGGGTGGAAACACCATATATTTT
abundance: few
v_gene: TRBV29-1
j_gene: TRBJ1-3
d_gene: NA

CDR3aa: CATSRETPPGGVGAKNIQYF
CDR3nt: TGTGCCACCAGCAGAGAAACACCCCCAGGTGGGGTAGGTGCCAAAAACATTCAGTACTTC
abundance: NA
v_gene: TRBV15
j_gene: TRBJ2-4
d_gene: NA

CDR3aa: CSAWDQSNTEAFF
CDR3nt: TGCAGTGCCTGGGACCAGTCGAACACTGAAGCTTTCTTT
abundance: few
v_gene: TRBV20-1
j_gene: TRBJ1-1
d_gene: NA

CDR3aa: CARSLATGERPQHF
CDR3nt: TGTGCCAGAAGCCTAGCGACGGGGGAGAGGCCCCAGCATTTT
abundance: few
v_gene: TRBV5-3
j_gene: TRBJ1-5
d_gene: NA

CDR3aa: CASSRRPTGANVLTF
CDR3nt: TGTGCCAGCAGTCGCAGACCGACTGGGGCCAACGTCCTGACTTTC
abundance: few
v_gene: TRBV27
j_gene: TRBJ2-6
d_gene: NA

CDR3aa: CASTRDSYGYTF
CDR3nt: TGTGCCAGCACCCGGGACAGCTATGGCTACACCTTC
abundance: NA
v_gene: TRBV12-3/TRBV12-4
j_gene: TRBJ1-2
d_gene: TRBD1

CDR3aa: CASNTGGRETQYF
CDR3nt: TGTGCCAGCAACACAGGGGGGAGAGAGACCCAGTACTTC
abundance: few
v_gene: TRBV12-3/TRBV12-4
j_gene: TRBJ2-5
d_gene: TRBD1